A selection of T cell receptor beta chains follows, all from one sample in a study of control samples from healthy donors and cancer patients. Clones were read by immunoSEQ multiplex PCR, and TCRdb kept only the in-frame ones, dropping some. The repertoire includes roughly 190,000 clones, roughly 89% of them detected once, and over 1.2% sits in the top ten. Sequencing was done on a sample of blood. The receptors shown here come from a woman aged 30 to 39 in good health. Both conserved end residues are part of each CDR3. Fields, in order: J gene, clone size, V gene, D gene, CDR3 DNA, CDR3 protein. The D gene is left open where the match is weak. Not every row has a clone size; where given, it reads once, few, many or a size class.

J: TRBJ1-4; size: NA; V: TRBV19; D: TRBD1; DNA: TGTGCCAGTAGTATGACAGGGGGTGAAAAACTGTTTTTT; CDR3: CASSMTGGEKLFF
J: TRBJ2-7; size: NA; V: TRBV7-2; D: NA; DNA: TGTGCCAGCAGCTTAGTAGGTTACGAGCAGTACTTC; CDR3: CASSLVGYEQYF
J: TRBJ1-2; size: NA; V: TRBV19; D: TRBD1; DNA: TGTGCCAGTAGTACCGACAGGGCTAACTATGGCTACACCTTC; CDR3: CASSTDRANYGYTF
J: TRBJ2-7; size: few; V: TRBV2; D: NA; DNA: TGTGCCAGCAGGCGGGACGGACCTACGGTGCAGTACTTC; CDR3: CASRRDGPTVQYF
J: TRBJ1-1; size: NA; V: TRBV27; D: NA; DNA: TGTGCCAGCAGTTTATGGGGGCCAAAGGGTGAAGCTTTCTTT; CDR3: CASSLWGPKGEAFF
J: TRBJ1-4; size: NA; V: TRBV18; D: NA; DNA: TGTGCCAGCTCACCACAGGGAGGTGAAAAACTGTTTTTT; CDR3: CASSPQGGEKLFF
J: TRBJ1-1; size: few; V: TRBV19; D: NA; DNA: TGTGCCAGTAGATCAGGGACCACTGAAGCTTTCTTT; CDR3: CASRSGTTEAFF
J: TRBJ1-3; size: NA; V: TRBV18; D: NA; DNA: TGTGCCAGCTCACCACAGGGGGACTCTGGAAACACCATATATTTT; CDR3: CASSPQGDSGNTIYF
J: TRBJ2-3; size: NA; V: TRBV6-4; D: TRBD2; DNA: TGTGCCAGCAGTGACGGGACTAGCGTCACAGATACGCAGTATTTT; CDR3: CASSDGTSVTDTQYF
J: TRBJ1-5; size: NA; V: TRBV6-2/TRBV6-3; D: NA; DNA: TGTGCCAGCAGCAGGGACAGCAATCAGCCCCAGCATTTT; CDR3: CASSRDSNQPQHF
J: TRBJ1-1; size: NA; V: TRBV6-6; D: NA; DNA: TGTGCCAGCAGTACGGGGGGAGCGAACACTGAAGCTTTCTTT; CDR3: CASSTGGANTEAFF
J: TRBJ2-7; size: NA; V: TRBV3-1/TRBV3-2; D: TRBD1; DNA: TGTGCCAGCAGCCAAGATGACGACAGGGTCAACGAGCAGTACTTC; CDR3: CASSQDDDRVNEQYF
J: TRBJ2-3; size: NA; V: TRBV5-1; D: NA; DNA: TGCGCCAGCAGCTTCGGGGAGGGCACAGATACGCAGTATTTT; CDR3: CASSFGEGTDTQYF
J: TRBJ2-6; size: NA; V: TRBV7-9; D: TRBD2; DNA: TGTGCCAGCAGCTTAGGGGGACTAGCTGGGGCCAACGTCCTGACTTTC; CDR3: CASSLGGLAGANVLTF
J: TRBJ2-1; size: NA; V: TRBV7-2; D: TRBD2; DNA: TGTGCCAGCAGCTTAGTATCGGGGGAGGGAATGATTGAGCAGTTCTTC; CDR3: CASSLVSGEGMIEQFF
J: TRBJ1-1; size: NA; V: TRBV29-1; D: NA; DNA: TGCAGCGTTGAAATTGTAGCTGAAGCTTTCTTT; CDR3: CSVEIVAEAFF
J: TRBJ1-6; size: NA; V: TRBV3-1/TRBV3-2; D: TRBD1; DNA: TGTGCCAGCAGCAGAGGACAGGGGATGGTCTCACCCCTCCACTTT; CDR3: CASSRGQGMVSPLHF
J: TRBJ2-7; size: NA; V: TRBV7-9; D: NA; DNA: TGTGCCAGCAGCTTAGTAGGGATCCACGAGCAGTACTTC; CDR3: CASSLVGIHEQYF
J: TRBJ2-7; size: once; V: TRBV2; D: NA; DNA: TGTGCCAGCGGTCCGGGACACCAAACCTACGAGCAGTACTTC; CDR3: CASGPGHQTYEQYF
J: TRBJ2-7; size: NA; V: TRBV6-1; D: NA; DNA: TGTGCCAGCAGTGATACAGGGCTTTACGAGCAGTACTTC; CDR3: CASSDTGLYEQYF
J: TRBJ1-1; size: NA; V: TRBV25-1; D: TRBD1; DNA: TGTGCCAGCAGTGTAGGGACAGGGTGGGTCACTGAAGCTTTCTTT; CDR3: CASSVGTGWVTEAFF
J: TRBJ2-1; size: NA; V: TRBV19; D: TRBD1; DNA: TGTGCCAGTAGTATCCCAGGGGGCTCCTACAATGAGCAGTTCTTC; CDR3: CASSIPGGSYNEQFF
J: TRBJ1-2; size: once; V: TRBV6-2/TRBV6-3; D: NA; DNA: TGTGCCAGCACCCCAAACCATAACTATGGCTACACCTTC; CDR3: CASTPNHNYGYTF
J: TRBJ2-3; size: NA; V: TRBV7-6; D: TRBD2; DNA: TGTGCCAGCAGCGGGCCAGCGGGAGGTGGTACGCAGTATTTT; CDR3: CASSGPAGGGTQYF
J: TRBJ2-2; size: NA; V: TRBV5-5; D: TRBD1; DNA: TGTGCCAGCAGGGACAGGGGTTTGAACACCGGGGAGCTGTTTTTT; CDR3: CASRDRGLNTGELFF
J: TRBJ2-5; size: NA; V: TRBV3-1/TRBV3-2; D: TRBD2; DNA: TGTGCCAGCAGCCGCGCGGGAGGGGGAGAGACCCAGTACTTC; CDR3: CASSRAGGGETQYF
J: TRBJ2-3; size: NA; V: TRBV7-9; D: TRBD2; DNA: TGTGCCAGCAGGTTAACTAGCGGGAGCACAGATACGCAGTATTTT; CDR3: CASRLTSGSTDTQYF
J: TRBJ1-1; size: NA; V: TRBV7-9; D: NA; DNA: TGTGCCAGCAGCTTACAGGGTCTGAACACTGAAGCTTTCTTT; CDR3: CASSLQGLNTEAFF
J: TRBJ2-7; size: NA; V: TRBV7-2; D: NA; DNA: TGTGCCAGCAGCTTAAGTTGGGCCTACGAGCAGTACTTC; CDR3: CASSLSWAYEQYF
J: TRBJ1-6; size: NA; V: TRBV5-1; D: NA; DNA: TGCGCCAGCAGCTTGGAGGTAAATTCACCCCTCCACTTT; CDR3: CASSLEVNSPLHF
J: TRBJ2-2; size: NA; V: TRBV30; D: NA; DNA: TGTGCCTGGAGTCCCAAGAGTAGCGGTAACACCGGGGAGCTGTTTTTT; CDR3: CAWSPKSSGNTGELFF
J: TRBJ1-5; size: NA; V: TRBV5-8; D: NA; DNA: TGTGCCAGCAGCAAGACAGGTAATCAGCCCCAGCATTTT; CDR3: CASSKTGNQPQHF
J: TRBJ1-1; size: few; V: TRBV28; D: NA; DNA: TGTGCCAGCAGTTTATTGGTTTCTGAAGCTTTCTTT; CDR3: CASSLLVSEAFF
J: TRBJ2-2; size: NA; V: TRBV18; D: TRBD2; DNA: TGTGCCAGCTCACCCGGGACTAGCGGGAGAGCGAACACCGGGGAGCTGTTTTTT; CDR3: CASSPGTSGRANTGELFF
J: TRBJ2-3; size: NA; V: TRBV11-2; D: NA; DNA: TGTGCCAGCAGCTTTGGGGGGGCGCTCCTTAGCACAGATACGCAGTATTTT; CDR3: CASSFGGALLSTDTQYF
J: TRBJ1-6; size: few; V: TRBV6-1; D: NA; DNA: TGTGCCAGCAGTGAAGCAGAACAGGGAGGGTCACCCCTCCACTTT; CDR3: CASSEAEQGGSPLHF
J: TRBJ2-1; size: once; V: TRBV5-5; D: TRBD1; DNA: TGTGCCAGCAGAGCTCCGGGACAGGGCTACAATGAGCAGTTCTTC; CDR3: CASRAPGQGYNEQFF
J: TRBJ2-1; size: NA; V: TRBV12-3/TRBV12-4; D: NA; DNA: TGTGCCAGCAGTCGGTACAATGAGCAGTTCTTC; CDR3: CASSRYNEQFF
J: TRBJ2-7; size: NA; V: TRBV12-3/TRBV12-4; D: NA; DNA: TGTGCCAGCAGTTTGAGGGAACCGCAGTACTTC; CDR3: CASSLREPQYF
J: TRBJ1-1; size: NA; V: TRBV7-6; D: TRBD1; DNA: TGTGCCAGCAGCCAGGACAGGGACACTGAAGCTTTCTTT; CDR3: CASSQDRDTEAFF
J: TRBJ1-2; size: NA; V: TRBV3-1/TRBV3-2; D: TRBD1; DNA: TGTGCCAGCAGCCAAGATCTGGACAGGGGGATCTATGGCTACACCTTC; CDR3: CASSQDLDRGIYGYTF
J: TRBJ2-1; size: NA; V: TRBV11-3; D: TRBD2; DNA: TGTGCCAGCAGCTCCGGACTAGCGGGACGGGAGCAGTTCTTC; CDR3: CASSSGLAGREQFF
J: TRBJ2-1; size: NA; V: TRBV11-2; D: TRBD2; DNA: TGTGCCAGCAGCTTAGTAGGCAGCGGGGGGTACAATGAGCAGTTCTTC; CDR3: CASSLVGSGGYNEQFF
J: TRBJ2-3; size: NA; V: TRBV6-4; D: TRBD2; DNA: TGTGCCAGCAGTGGAGCGGGGGGCAGCACAGATACGCAGTATTTT; CDR3: CASSGAGGSTDTQYF
J: TRBJ1-1; size: NA; V: TRBV27; D: TRBD1; DNA: TGTGCCAGCAGTTTGTGGACAGGGGACACTGAAGCTTTCTTT; CDR3: CASSLWTGDTEAFF
J: TRBJ1-2; size: NA; V: TRBV11-2; D: NA; DNA: TGTGCCAGCAGCTTTGATCTCTATGGCTACACCTTC; CDR3: CASSFDLYGYTF
J: TRBJ1-1; size: NA; V: TRBV2; D: NA; DNA: TGTGCCAGCAGTGCTCAGCCGAACACTGAAGCTTTCTTT; CDR3: CASSAQPNTEAFF
J: TRBJ2-3; size: once; V: TRBV5-4; D: TRBD1; DNA: TGTGCCAGCAGCTTGAGGGACAGGGGGCGCACAGATACGCAGTATTTT; CDR3: CASSLRDRGRTDTQYF
J: TRBJ1-4; size: few; V: TRBV30; D: NA; DNA: TGTGCCTGGAGTGAATCGGGAGGGAATGAAAAACTGTTTTTT; CDR3: CAWSESGGNEKLFF
J: TRBJ2-1; size: NA; V: TRBV6-5; D: TRBD2; DNA: TGTGCCAGCACCCCTCTAGCGGGGGGAAATGAGCAGTTCTTC; CDR3: CASTPLAGGNEQFF
J: TRBJ1-4; size: NA; V: TRBV5-1; D: NA; DNA: TGCGCCAGCAGCTCCAATGATAATGAAAAACTGTTTTTT; CDR3: CASSSNDNEKLFF
J: TRBJ1-3; size: once; V: TRBV5-1; D: NA; DNA: TGCGCCAGCAGCCAACAGGGATCTGGAAACACCATATATTTT; CDR3: CASSQQGSGNTIYF
J: TRBJ2-1; size: NA; V: TRBV5-1; D: TRBD2; DNA: TGCGCCAGCAGCAGCGGGGGCCCCTACAATGAGCAGTTCTTC; CDR3: CASSSGGPYNEQFF
J: TRBJ2-2; size: NA; V: TRBV6-4; D: TRBD2; DNA: TGTGCCAGCAGTGGACTAGCGGGAGGGGCCGGGGAGCTGTTTTTT; CDR3: CASSGLAGGAGELFF
J: TRBJ2-7; size: NA; V: TRBV3-1/TRBV3-2; D: TRBD2; DNA: TGTGCCAGCAGCCTGGGGCTAGCGGGAACCTACGAGCAGTACTTC; CDR3: CASSLGLAGTYEQYF
J: TRBJ2-7; size: NA; V: TRBV5-6; D: NA; DNA: TGTGCCAGCAGCTTCGGGATGGGGAGCTACGAGCAGTACTTC; CDR3: CASSFGMGSYEQYF
J: TRBJ2-2; size: NA; V: TRBV6-4; D: TRBD2; DNA: TGTGCCAGCAGTGACTCGCCCGGGACTAGCACCGGGGAGCTGTTTTTT; CDR3: CASSDSPGTSTGELFF
J: TRBJ2-7; size: NA; V: TRBV7-2; D: NA; DNA: TGTGCCAGCAGCTTAGCGAACACCTACGAGCAGTACTTC; CDR3: CASSLANTYEQYF